Presented here are 10 T cell receptor beta chains from one specimen sequenced in a study of OX40 agonist ivuxolimab in advanced cancers. Here immunoSEQ multiplex PCR was the method, and the copy in TCRdb shows in-frame clones only, minus some. This sample has fewer than 75,000 clones, with 85% to 90% found just once. This specimen consisted of CD4+ or CD8+ T cells sorted from blood, obtained in a trial of the OX40 agonist ivuxolimab. All receptors derive from an adult with an advanced solid tumor such as melanoma, head and neck, liver or kidney cancer.

The chain has TRBV5-1 and TRBJ1-3; D is ambiguous. Germline V gene sequence: CDR1 SGHRS, CDR2 YFSETQ. The CDR3 runs 15 residues. Trimming cost V 1 base and J 1 base, with 9 bases left between them. This CDR3 reads CASSLSGTSGNTIYF. CDR3 bases: TGCGCCAGCAGCTTGTCGGGTACATCTGGAAACACCATATATTTT.

The chain recombines TRBV4-1 with TRBJ1-2, with D unresolved. This CDR3 spans 16 amino acids. From germline, CDR1 is MGHRA and CDR2 YSYEKL. The ends were cut back, 4 bases at V and 4 bases at J, with 19 bases in the middle. CDR3 sequence reads: CASSPEYAGVSYGYTF. DNA of the CDR3: TGCGCCAGCAGCCCCGAATATGCGGGCGTCAGCTATGGCTACACCTTC.

This clone was detected once. This sequence joins TRBV19 and TRBJ2-7; 9 positions agree with TRBD1. The germline CDR1 and CDR2 sequences are LNHDA and SQIVND (reference sequence). CDR3 size: 15 residues. J lost 0 bases, V lost 10 bases, and 10 bases had no gene match. The CDR3 region has the DNA TGTGCCACCACCGAATGGACAGGGGCCTCCTACGAGCAGTACTTC. Protein: CATTEWTGASYEQYF.

The chain is built from TRBV5-6 and TRBJ2-3, with 13 bases lining up with TRBD2. CDR1 is SGHDT, CDR2 YYEEEE, per germline. The CDR3 length is 17 residues. V trimming: 4 bases; J trimming: 2 bases; junction bases outside the gene matches: 7. CDR3 nucleotide sequence: TGTGCCAGCAGCCTGCTCGGACTAGCGGGGGTCACAGATACGCAGTATTTT. Amino acid sequence: CASSLLGLAGVTDTQYF.

The chain recombines TRBV4-1 with TRBJ2-1, with 9 bases aligning to TRBD2. The CDR3 runs 16 residues. After removal of 8 bases from V and 6 bases from J, the junction contained 14 bases not matched to a gene. Germline-derived CDR1 and CDR2 are MGHRA and YSYEKL. The CDR3 loop is CASGGTGTSTLNEQFF. CDR3 nucleotides: TGCGCCAGCGGAGGGACGGGGACTAGCACTCTCAATGAGCAGTTCTTC.

The chain recombines TRBV10-1 with TRBJ2-7; tentatively, D is TRBD2 (6 bases). The germline V gene has CDR1 WNHNN and CDR2 SYGVQD (reference sequence). The CDR3 length is 13 residues. Trimming removed 3 bases at V and 1 base at J, with 7 bases between. CDR3 sequence reads: CASSDGTSYEQYF. As DNA, the CDR3 is TGCGCCAGCAGTGATGGGACTTCCTACGAGCAGTACTTC.

The CDR3 DNA reads TGTGCCAGCAGTTTTCGTAGCACCCAAGAGACCCAGTACTTC. Translated: CASSFRSTQETQYF. The V gene is TRBV27, the J gene TRBJ2-5; D gene ambiguous. V shed 3 bases and J shed 1 base, with 9 bases lying between them. CDR1 MNHEY and CDR2 SMNVEV come from the germline V gene (reference sequence). This CDR3 is 14 amino acids long.

This clone was detected once. This chain connects TRBV10-3 to TRBJ1-2; D is unresolved. V shed 6 bases and J shed 5 bases, with 7 bases lying between them. The CDR3 is 11 residues long. The germline V gene encodes CDR1 ENHRY and CDR2 SYGVKD. The CDR3 region has the DNA TGTGCCATCAGCGGACTGTATGGCTACACCTTC. This sequence encodes CAISGLYGYTF.

This chain uses TRBV6-6 with TRBJ1-4, with D maybe TRBD1 (5 bases). This CDR3 spans 13 amino acids. Trimming took off 6 bases at V and 4 bases at J, with 9 bases between the two ends. Germline V gene lookup returns CDR1 MNHNY and CDR2 SVGAGI (reference sequence). This CDR3 is CASRTDHNEKLFF. DNA for the CDR3: TGTGCCAGCAGGACAGATCATAATGAAAAACTGTTTTTT.

The J gene is TRBJ1-4, the V gene TRBV5-4, with D uncertain. Germline V gene sequence: CDR1 SGHNT, CDR2 YYREEE (reference sequence). V shed 0 bases and J shed 9 bases, with 9 bases lying between them. This CDR3 has 13 residues. CDR3 region: CASSLDGRQKLFF. Here the CDR3 DNA reads TGTGCCAGCAGCTTGGATGGGAGGCAAAAACTGTTTTTT.